Only a few counts were recorded for the clone carrying this TCR beta chain. Its antigen is currently unknown. It was RNA transcripts that yielded the amplified TCR beta CDR3 regions. Researchers ran a first-round RT-PCR on the TCR CDR3 using the HTBI primer set. TCRdb fed the multiplex PCR reads into MiXCR, producing one record per CDR3 protein. The repertoire includes 350,000 or so distinct CDR3 sequences, about 18% of them detected once, and roughly 49% sits in the top ten. The entry originates in a study of T cells in Graves' hyperthyroidism and ophthalmopathy. Study as a whole: Blood from the periphery was taken at initial diagnosis, before any treatment. Study observations and caveats: Most clonotypes that expanded in the thyroid above 0.001 also showed up in blood.

Germline CDR1 KGHSH, CDR2 LQKENI. The V end lost 2 bases, the J end lost 5 bases, and 12 bases lay between the germline ends. The CDR3 has 15 amino acids. The J gene is TRBJ2-2, the V gene TRBV18, with D perhaps matching TRBD2 (6 bases). The receptor was isolated from a woman in her forties or fifties with Graves' hyperthyroidism. The specimen was blood. The CDR3 here is CASSPAGLRTGELFF. The DNA for the CDR3 is TGTGCCAGCTCACCAGCGGGGCTCAGGACCGGGGAGCTGTTTTTT.